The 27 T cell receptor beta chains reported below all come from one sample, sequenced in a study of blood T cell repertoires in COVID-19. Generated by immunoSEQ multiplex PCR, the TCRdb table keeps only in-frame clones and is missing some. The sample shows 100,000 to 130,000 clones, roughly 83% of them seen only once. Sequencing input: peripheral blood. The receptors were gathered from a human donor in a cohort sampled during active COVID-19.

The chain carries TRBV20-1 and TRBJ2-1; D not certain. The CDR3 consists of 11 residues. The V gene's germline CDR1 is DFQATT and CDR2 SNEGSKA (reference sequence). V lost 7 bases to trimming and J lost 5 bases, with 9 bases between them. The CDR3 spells CSEQRDNEQFF. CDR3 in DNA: TGCAGTGAACAGAGAGACAATGAGCAGTTCTTC.

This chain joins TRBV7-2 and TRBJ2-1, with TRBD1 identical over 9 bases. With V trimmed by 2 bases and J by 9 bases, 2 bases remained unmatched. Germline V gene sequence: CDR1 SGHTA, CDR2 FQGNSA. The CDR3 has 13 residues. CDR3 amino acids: CASSLHRGLEQFF. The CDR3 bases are TGTGCCAGCAGCTTACACAGGGGGCTTGAGCAGTTCTTC.

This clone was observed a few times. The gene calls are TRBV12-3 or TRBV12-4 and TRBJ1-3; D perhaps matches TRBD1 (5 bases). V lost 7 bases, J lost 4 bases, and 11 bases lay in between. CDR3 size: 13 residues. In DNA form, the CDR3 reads TGTGCCAGCACCCTCGGGGGGGGAAACACCATATATTTT. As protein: CASTLGGGNTIYF.

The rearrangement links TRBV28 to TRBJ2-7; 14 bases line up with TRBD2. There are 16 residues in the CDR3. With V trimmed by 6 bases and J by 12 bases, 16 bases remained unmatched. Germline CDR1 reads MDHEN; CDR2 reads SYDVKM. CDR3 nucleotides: TGTGCCAGCAGCTCTATAGGGACTAGCGGGAGCCTCGGCCCGTACTTC. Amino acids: CASSSIGTSGSLGPYF.

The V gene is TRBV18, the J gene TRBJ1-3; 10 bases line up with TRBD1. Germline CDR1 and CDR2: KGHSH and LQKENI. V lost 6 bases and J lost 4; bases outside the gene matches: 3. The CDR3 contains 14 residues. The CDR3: CASSTGGPGNTIYF. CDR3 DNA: TGTGCCAGCTCGACAGGGGGCCCAGGAAACACCATATATTTT.

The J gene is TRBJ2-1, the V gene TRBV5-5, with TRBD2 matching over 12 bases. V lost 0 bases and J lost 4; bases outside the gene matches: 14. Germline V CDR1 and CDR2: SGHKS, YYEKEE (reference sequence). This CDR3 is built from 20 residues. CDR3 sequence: CASSLGVGNLGTSGYNEQFF. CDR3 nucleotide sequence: TGTGCCAGCAGCTTGGGGGTCGGGAACCTCGGGACTAGCGGGTACAATGAGCAGTTCTTC.

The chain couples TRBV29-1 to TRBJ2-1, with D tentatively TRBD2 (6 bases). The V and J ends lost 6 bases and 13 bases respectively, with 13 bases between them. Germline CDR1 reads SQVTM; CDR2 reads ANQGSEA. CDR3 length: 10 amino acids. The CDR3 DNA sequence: TGCAGCGTGGGTGGGACTCCCCAGTTCTTC. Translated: CSVGGTPQFF.

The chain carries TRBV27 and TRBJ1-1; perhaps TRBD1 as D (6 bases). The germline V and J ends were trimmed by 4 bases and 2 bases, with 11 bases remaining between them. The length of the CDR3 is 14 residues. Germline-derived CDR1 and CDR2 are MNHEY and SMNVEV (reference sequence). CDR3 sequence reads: CASSSQGTNTEAFF. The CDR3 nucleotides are TGTGCCAGCAGTTCCCAGGGGACAAACACTGAAGCTTTCTTT.

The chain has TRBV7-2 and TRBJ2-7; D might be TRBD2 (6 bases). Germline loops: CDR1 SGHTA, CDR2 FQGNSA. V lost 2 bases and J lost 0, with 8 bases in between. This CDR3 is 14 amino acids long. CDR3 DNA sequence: TGTGCCAGCAGCTTAACCGGGAGCTCCTACGAGCAGTACGTC. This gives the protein CASSLTGSSYEQYV.

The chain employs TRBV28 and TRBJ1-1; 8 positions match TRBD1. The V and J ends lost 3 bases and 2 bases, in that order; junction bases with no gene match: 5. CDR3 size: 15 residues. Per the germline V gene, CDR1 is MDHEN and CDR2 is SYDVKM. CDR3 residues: CASSFRTGLNTEAFF. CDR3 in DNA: TGTGCCAGCAGTTTCAGGACAGGGTTAAACACTGAAGCTTTCTTT.

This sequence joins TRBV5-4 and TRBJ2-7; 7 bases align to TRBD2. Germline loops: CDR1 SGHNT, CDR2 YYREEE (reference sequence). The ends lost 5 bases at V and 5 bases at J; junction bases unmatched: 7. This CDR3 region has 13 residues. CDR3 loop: CASRVAGANEQYF. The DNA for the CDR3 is TGTGCCAGCAGGGTAGCGGGCGCCAACGAGCAGTACTTC. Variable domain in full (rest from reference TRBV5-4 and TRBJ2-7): ETGVTQSPTHLIKTRGQQVTLRCSSQSGHNTVSWYQQALGQGPQFIFQYYREEENGRGNFPPRFSGLQFPNYSSELNVNALELDDSALYLCASRVAGANEQYFGPGTRLTVT.

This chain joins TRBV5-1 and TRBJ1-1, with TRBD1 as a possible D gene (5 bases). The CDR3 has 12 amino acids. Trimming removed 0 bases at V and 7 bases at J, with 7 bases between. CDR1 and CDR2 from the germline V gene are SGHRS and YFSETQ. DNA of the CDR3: TGCGCCAGCAGCTTGGGGGGACTTGAAGCTTTCTTT. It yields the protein CASSLGGLEAFF.

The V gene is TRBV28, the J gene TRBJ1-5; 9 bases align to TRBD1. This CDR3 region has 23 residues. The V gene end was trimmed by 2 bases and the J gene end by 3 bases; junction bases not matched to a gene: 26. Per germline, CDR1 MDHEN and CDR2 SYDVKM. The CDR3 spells CASSLGEARAVPGQGIFNQPQHF. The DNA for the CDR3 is TGTGCCAGCAGTTTAGGGGAAGCGCGGGCCGTCCCGGGACAGGGAATTTTCAATCAGCCCCAGCATTTT.

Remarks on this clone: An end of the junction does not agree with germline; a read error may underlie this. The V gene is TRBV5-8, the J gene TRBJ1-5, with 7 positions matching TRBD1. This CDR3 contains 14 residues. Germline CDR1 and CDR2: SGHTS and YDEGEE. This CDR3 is CASILQGGSQPQHF. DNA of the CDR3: TGTGCCAGCATCTTGCAGGGGGGCAGTCAGCCCCAGCATTTT.

This CDR3 reads CASSGRDRGQNTEAFF. CDR3 nucleotide sequence: TGTGCCAGCAGTGGCAGGGACAGGGGGCAGAACACTGAAGCTTTCTTT. The V and J genes are TRBV28 and TRBJ1-1; 12 nucleotides line up with TRBD1. This CDR3 has 16 residues. With 5 bases clipped from V and 1 base from J, the junction kept 5 bases outside the gene matches. CDR1 is MDHEN, CDR2 SYDVKM, per germline.

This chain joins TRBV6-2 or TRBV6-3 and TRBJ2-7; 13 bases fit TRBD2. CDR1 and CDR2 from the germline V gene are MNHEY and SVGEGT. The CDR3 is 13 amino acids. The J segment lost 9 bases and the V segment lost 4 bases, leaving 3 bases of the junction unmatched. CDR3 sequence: CASSFGTSGTQYV. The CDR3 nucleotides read TGTGCCAGCAGTTTCGGGACTAGCGGGACGCAGTACGTC.

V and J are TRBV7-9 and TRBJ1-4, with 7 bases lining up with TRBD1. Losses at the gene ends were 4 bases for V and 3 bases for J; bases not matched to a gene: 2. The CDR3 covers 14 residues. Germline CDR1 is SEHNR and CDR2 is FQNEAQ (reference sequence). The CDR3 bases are TGTGCCAGCAGCTCGGGACAGCCTAATGAAAAACTGTTTTTT. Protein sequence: CASSSGQPNEKLFF.

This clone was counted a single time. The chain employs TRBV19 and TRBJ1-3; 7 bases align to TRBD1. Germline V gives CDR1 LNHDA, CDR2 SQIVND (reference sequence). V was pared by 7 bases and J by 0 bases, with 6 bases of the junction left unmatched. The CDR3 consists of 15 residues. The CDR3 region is CASKGRGASGNTIYF. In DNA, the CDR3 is TGTGCCAGTAAGGGCAGGGGGGCCTCTGGAAACACCATATATTTT.

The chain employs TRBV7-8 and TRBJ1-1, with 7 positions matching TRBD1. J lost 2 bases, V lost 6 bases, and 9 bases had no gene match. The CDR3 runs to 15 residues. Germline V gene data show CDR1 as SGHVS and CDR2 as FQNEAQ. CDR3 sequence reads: CASSSTDRPNTEAFF. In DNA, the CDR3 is TGTGCCAGCAGTTCTACGGACAGGCCTAACACTGAAGCTTTCTTT.

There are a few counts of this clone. CDR3 loop: CASSDILQGAYGYTF. Written as DNA, the CDR3 is TGTGCCAGCAGCGATATCCTACAGGGGGCTTATGGCTACACCTTC. The rearrangement links TRBV7-9 to TRBJ1-2; 9 positions agree with TRBD1. V was pared by 5 bases and J by 5 bases, with 9 bases of the junction left unmatched. The germline gives CDR1 SEHNR, CDR2 FQNEAQ (reference sequence). The CDR3 spans 15 residues.

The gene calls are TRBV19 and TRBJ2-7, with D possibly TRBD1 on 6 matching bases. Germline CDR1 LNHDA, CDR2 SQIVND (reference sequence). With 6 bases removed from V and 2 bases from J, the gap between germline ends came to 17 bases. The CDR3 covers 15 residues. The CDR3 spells CASSSNGDTTYEQYF. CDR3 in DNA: TGTGCCAGTAGCTCGAATGGGGACACCACCTACGAGCAGTACTTC.

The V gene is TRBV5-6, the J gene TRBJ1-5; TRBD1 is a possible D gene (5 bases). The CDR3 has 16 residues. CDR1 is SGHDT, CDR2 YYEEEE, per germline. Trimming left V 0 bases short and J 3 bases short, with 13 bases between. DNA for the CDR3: TGTGCCAGCAGCTTGGGCGGGGCAGTGGACAATCAGCCCCAGCATTTT. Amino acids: CASSLGGAVDNQPQHF. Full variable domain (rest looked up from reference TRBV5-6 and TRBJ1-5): DAGVTQSPTHLIKTRGQQVTLRCSPKSGHDTVSWYQQALGQGPQFIFQYYEEEERQRGNFPDRFSGHQFPNYSSELNVNALLLGDSALYLCASSLGGAVDNQPQHFGDGTRLSIL.

CDR3 sequence: CASSPIQGSGELFF. The CDR3 coding sequence is TGTGCCAGCAGCCCTATACAGGGTTCCGGGGAGCTGTTTTTT. The rearrangement uses TRBV3-1 (or the pseudogene TRBV3-2) and TRBJ2-2; TRBD1 is a possible D gene (6 bases). Trimming pared 4 bases from V and 6 bases from J, leaving 12 bases between. The CDR3 length is 14 residues. Germline V CDR1 and CDR2: LGHDT, YNNKEL (reference sequence).

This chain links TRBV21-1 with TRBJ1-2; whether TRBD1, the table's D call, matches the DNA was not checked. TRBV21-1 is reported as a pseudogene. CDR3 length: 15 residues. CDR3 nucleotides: TGTGCCAGCAGCAAAGCGCTAGGGGGCATGGATGGCTACACCTTC. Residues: CASSKALGGMDGYTF.

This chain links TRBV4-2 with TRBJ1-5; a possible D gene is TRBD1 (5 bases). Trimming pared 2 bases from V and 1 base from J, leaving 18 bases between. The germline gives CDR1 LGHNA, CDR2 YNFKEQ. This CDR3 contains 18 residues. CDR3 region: CASSQQGTEYSSNQPQHF. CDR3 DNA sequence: TGTGCCAGCAGCCAACAGGGTACGGAATACTCCAGCAATCAGCCCCAGCATTTT.

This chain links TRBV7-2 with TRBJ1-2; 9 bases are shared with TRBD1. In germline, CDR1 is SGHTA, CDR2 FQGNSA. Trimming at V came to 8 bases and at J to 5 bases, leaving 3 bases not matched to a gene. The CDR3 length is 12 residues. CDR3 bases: TGTGCCAGCGGAGGGACAGGGTATGGCTACACCTTC. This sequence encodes CASGGTGYGYTF.

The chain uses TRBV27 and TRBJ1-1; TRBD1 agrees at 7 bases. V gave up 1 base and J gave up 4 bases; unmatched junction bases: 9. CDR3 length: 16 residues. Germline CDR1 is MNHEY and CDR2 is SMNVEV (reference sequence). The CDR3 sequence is CASSLLAGGDFTEAFF. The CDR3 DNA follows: TGTGCCAGCAGTTTATTGGCAGGGGGAGACTTCACTGAAGCTTTCTTT.